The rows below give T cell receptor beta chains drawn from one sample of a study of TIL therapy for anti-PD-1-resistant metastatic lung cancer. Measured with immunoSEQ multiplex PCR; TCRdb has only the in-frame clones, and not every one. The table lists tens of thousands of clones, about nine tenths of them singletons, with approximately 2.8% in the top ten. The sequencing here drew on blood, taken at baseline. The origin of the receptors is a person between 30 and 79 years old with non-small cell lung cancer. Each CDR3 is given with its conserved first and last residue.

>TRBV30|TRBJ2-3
CAWSWTGASTDTQYF
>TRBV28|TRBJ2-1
CGGGEQFF
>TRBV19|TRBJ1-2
CASSPQDRYYGYTF
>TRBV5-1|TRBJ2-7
CASSLALDRIAYEQYF
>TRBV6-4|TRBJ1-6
CASRAEGGRNSPLHF
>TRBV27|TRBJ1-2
CASGQGQGATNYGYTF
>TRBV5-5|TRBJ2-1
CASSLGLAGVSSYNEQFF
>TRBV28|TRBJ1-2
CAIMGQNYGYTF
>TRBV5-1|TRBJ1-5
CASSLWGTGVQHF
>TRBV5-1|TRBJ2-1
CASSASGGAYYNEQFF
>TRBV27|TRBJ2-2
CASSPGTGRAKYTGELFF
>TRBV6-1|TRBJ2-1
CASSEVRPLAGGNNEQFF
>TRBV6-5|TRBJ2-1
CARKTGDDEQFF
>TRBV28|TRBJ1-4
CASRSTGGREKLFF
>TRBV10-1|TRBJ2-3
CARLPSTSGGHTDTQYF
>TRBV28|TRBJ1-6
CASSGYASPLHF
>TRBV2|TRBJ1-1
CASSGQPTEAFF
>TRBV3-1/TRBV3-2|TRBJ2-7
CASSQEPYEQYF
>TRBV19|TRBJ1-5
CASGTFSYQPQHF
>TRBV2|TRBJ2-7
CASTVQGAGEQYF
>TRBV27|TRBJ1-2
CASSFLGQNYGYTF
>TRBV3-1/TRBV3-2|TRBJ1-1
CASSQGGTGGSNTEAFF
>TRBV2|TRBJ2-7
CASSVGVNEQYF
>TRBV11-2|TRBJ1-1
CASSLIGTGVTEAFF
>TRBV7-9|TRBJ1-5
CASTIGNQPQHF
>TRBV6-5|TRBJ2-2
CASSSLLAGDTGELFF
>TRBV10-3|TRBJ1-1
CAISTGGNTEAFF
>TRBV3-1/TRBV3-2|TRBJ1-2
CASSQDANPNYGYTF
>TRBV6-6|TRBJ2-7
CASSFSYEQYF
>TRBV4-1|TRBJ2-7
CASSGGLGRNFGSYEQYF
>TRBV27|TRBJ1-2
CASSSYSGGANYGYTF
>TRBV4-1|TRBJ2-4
CASSQEPGTGSPIQYF
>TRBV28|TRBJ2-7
CASMGRDRGYEQYF
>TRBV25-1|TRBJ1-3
CASSAAASGNTIYF
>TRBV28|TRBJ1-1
CASSWTPLASMNTEAFF
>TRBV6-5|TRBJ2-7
CASTKPGTYEQYF
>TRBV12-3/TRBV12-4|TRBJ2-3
CASSTRQNTQYF
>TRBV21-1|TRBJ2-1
CASSKSHHRDAQRRDEQFF
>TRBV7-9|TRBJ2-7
CASSLDGPYEQYF
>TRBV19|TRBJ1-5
CASKTGQAYQPQHF
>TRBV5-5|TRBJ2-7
CASSLLRAGWGSYEQYF
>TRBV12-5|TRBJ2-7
CASGLDLGVEKEQYF
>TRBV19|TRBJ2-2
CASRLDWNTGELFF
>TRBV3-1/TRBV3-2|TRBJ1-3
CASSHRTGGGNTIYF
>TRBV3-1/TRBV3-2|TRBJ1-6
CASSQLTGSSYNSPLHF
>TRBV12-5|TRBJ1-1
CASGQGQGVNTEAFF